The 17 T cell receptor beta chains below all came from one sample that was sequenced in a study of cytomegalovirus exposure and HLA in healthy donors. Amplification used 60 Vbeta primers and 13 Jbeta primers. The table came from immunoSEQ multiplex PCR; TCRdb's copy has only in-frame clones and leaves some out. This table holds roughly 280,000 clones, roughly 70% found once. Sequenced sample: PBMCs. The receptors were gathered from a female donor in good health and CMV-seronegative.

The V call is TRBV11-2, the J call TRBJ1-4, with 8 bases matching TRBD1. The CDR3 contains 15 residues. V gave up 5 bases and J gave up 7 bases; unmatched junction bases: 9. Germline-derived CDR1 and CDR2 are SGHAT and FQNNGV. CDR3 in amino acids: CASSPFGQGGEKLFF. The CDR3 DNA sequence: TGTGCCAGCAGCCCATTCGGACAGGGTGGTGAAAAACTGTTTTTT.

This chain links TRBV7-6 with TRBJ2-2; D perhaps matches TRBD2 (7 bases). From germline, CDR1 is SGHVS and CDR2 FNYEAQ. This CDR3 is 15 amino acids long. Trimming shortened V by 6 bases and J by 4 bases, and 15 bases separated the two germline ends. This CDR3 reads CASSPLGGATGELFF. The CDR3 coding sequence is TGTGCCAGCAGTCCTCTAGGGGGGGCCACCGGGGAGCTGTTTTTT.

Points on this clone: One end of the junction is discordant with germline, which a read error may explain. This chain connects TRBV7-9 to TRBJ2-1; perhaps TRBD2 as D (6 bases). The CDR3 length is 16 residues. From germline, CDR1 is SEHNR and CDR2 FQNEAQ (reference sequence). The CDR3 spells CSSSPILALSYNEQFF. In DNA form, the CDR3 reads TGTTCCAGCAGCCCTATACTAGCCCTCTCCTACAATGAGCAGTTCTTC.

The V and J genes are TRBV19 and TRBJ2-3; D gene ambiguous. Germline assignment: CDR1 LNHDA and CDR2 SQIVND (reference sequence). The V end lost 3 bases, the J end lost 2 bases, and 12 bases lay between the germline ends. This CDR3 has 15 residues. CDR3 DNA sequence: TGTGCCAGTAGTATTACTGCCATATACACAGATACGCAGTATTTT. Its protein is CASSITAIYTDTQYF. Complete variable domain (other parts from reference TRBV19 and TRBJ2-3): DGGITQSPKYLFRKEGQNVTLSCEQNLNHDAMYWYRQDPGQGLRLIYYSQIVNDFQKGDIAEGYSVSREKKESFPLTVTSAQKNPTAFYLCASSITAIYTDTQYFGPGTRLTVL.

This clone was seen a few times. The chain recombines TRBV2 with TRBJ2-7, with TRBD1 identical over 9 bases. The J segment lost 9 bases and the V segment lost 8 bases, leaving 11 bases of the junction unmatched. This CDR3 has 13 amino acids. CDR1 is SNHLY and CDR2 is FYNNEI in the germline V gene. The CDR3 spells CASSTGGTLGQYF. For the CDR3, the DNA is TGTGCCAGCTCGACAGGGGGAACCTTAGGGCAGTACTTC.

V gene TRBV7-9 combines with J gene TRBJ2-2; 7 bases line up with TRBD2. Trimming cost V 0 bases and J 4 bases; bases outside gene matches: 11. This CDR3 region has 18 residues. The germline V gene encodes CDR1 SEHNR and CDR2 FQNEAQ (reference sequence). The CDR3 region is CASSLAPWAGDRTGELFF. The DNA for the CDR3 is TGTGCCAGCAGCTTAGCGCCCTGGGCGGGAGACCGCACCGGGGAGCTGTTTTTT.

This chain uses TRBV5-4 with TRBJ2-3, with D tentatively TRBD1 (6 bases). The CDR3 totals 13 residues. V was shortened by 5 bases and J by 4 bases, with 11 bases between the two germline ends. CDR1 SGHNT and CDR2 YYREEE come from the germline V gene (reference sequence). The CDR3 sequence is CASSQQGADTQYF. Written as DNA, the CDR3 is TGTGCCAGCAGTCAACAGGGAGCAGATACGCAGTATTTT.

This clone was seen a handful of times. V gene TRBV2 combines with J gene TRBJ1-1; perhaps TRBD1 as D (5 bases). The V gene's germline CDR1 is SNHLY and CDR2 FYNNEI. This CDR3 is 13 amino acids long. V lost 7 bases, J lost 4 bases, and 13 bases lay in between. CDR3 sequence (DNA): TGTGCCAGCACTTCAATTCAGGGCACTGAAGCTTTCTTT. This sequence encodes CASTSIQGTEAFF.

About this clone itself: Compared with germline, one end of the junction differs, possibly owing to a read error. V is TRBV2 and J is TRBJ1-3; D gene uncertain. There are 16 residues in the CDR3. The germline V gene has CDR1 SNHLY and CDR2 FYNNEI. In DNA form, the CDR3 reads TGTGCCAGCAGTGGGGCCAGGATGAGCTCTGGAAACGCCATATATTTT. It specifies CASSGARMSSGNAIYF.

This clone was seen a few times. The rearrangement links TRBV19 to TRBJ2-7; 8 positions agree with TRBD2. Trimming removed 3 bases from V and 4 bases from J; junction bases left unmatched: 11. The CDR3 length is 16 residues. CDR1 LNHDA and CDR2 SQIVND come from the germline V gene (reference sequence). The CDR3 region has the DNA TGTGCCAGTAGTATGTCCCGGGGGGGAGGAAGATACGAGCAGTACTTC. Amino acid sequence: CASSMSRGGGRYEQYF.

The chain recombines TRBV19 with TRBJ2-3; 8 positions match TRBD2. J lost 4 bases, V lost 4 bases, and 10 bases had no gene match. Germline-derived CDR1 and CDR2 are LNHDA and SQIVND (reference sequence). The CDR3 extends over 16 amino acids. The CDR3 region is CASSTPSGRVADTQYF. CDR3 sequence (DNA): TGTGCCAGTAGTACCCCCAGCGGGAGAGTCGCAGATACGCAGTATTTT. The full variable domain, its missing parts supplied by reference TRBV19 and TRBJ2-3, is DGGITQSPKYLFRKEGQNVTLSCEQNLNHDAMYWYRQDPGQGLRLIYYSQIVNDFQKGDIAEGYSVSREKKESFPLTVTSAQKNPTAFYLCASSTPSGRVADTQYFGPGTRLTVL.

This clone turned up a few times. This chain connects TRBV9 to TRBJ2-3; the D is unclear. The CDR3 runs 14 residues. Germline-derived CDR1 and CDR2 are SGDLS and YYNGEE. V was clipped by 2 bases and J by 2 bases, with 9 bases between them. In DNA form, the CDR3 reads TGTGCCAGCAGCGTGGAGACTGCCACAGATACGCAGTATTTT. It codes for CASSVETATDTQYF.

This chain uses TRBV30 with TRBJ1-2, with 9 bases matching TRBD1. V lost 0 bases, J lost 3 bases, and 14 bases stayed unmatched. The length of the CDR3 is 18 residues. Germline CDR1 reads GTSNPN; CDR2 reads SVGIG (reference sequence). CDR3 bases: TGTGCCTGGAGTGTACTATGGACAGGGGAGCCGAGTTACTATGGCTACACCTTC. This gives the protein CAWSVLWTGEPSYYGYTF.

The chain combines TRBV2 with TRBJ1-1, with D perhaps matching TRBD1 (6 bases). Between the trimmed V and J ends, which lost 7 bases and 7 bases, there was a span of 10 bases. The CDR3 covers 11 residues. Germline loops: CDR1 SNHLY, CDR2 FYNNEI. DNA of the CDR3: TGTGCCAGCACCCAGGGGATTGAAGCTTTCTTT. Protein sequence: CASTQGIEAFF.

This clone was observed a few times. The gene calls are TRBV6-1 and TRBJ1-2; D remains unclear. Germline assignment: CDR1 MNHNS and CDR2 SASEGT. The CDR3 contains 12 residues. The V end was cut by 3 bases, the J end by 8 bases, with 10 bases between. CDR3 nucleotides: TGTGCCAGCAGTGATCGGGTCAGCGGCTACACCTTC. Translation: CASSDRVSGYTF.

This clone has a handful of counts. This chain links TRBV5-6 with TRBJ2-2; 7 nucleotides agree with TRBD2. Germline V gene data show CDR1 as SGHDT and CDR2 as YYEEEE. The V gene end was trimmed by 3 bases and the J gene end by 4 bases; junction bases not matched to a gene: 3. CDR3 length: 14 residues. The DNA of the CDR3 is TGTGCCAGCAGCTCGGGAGGTCGCACCGGGGAGCTGTTTTTT. This gives the protein CASSSGGRTGELFF.

This clone was observed a handful of times. This chain joins TRBV11-3 and TRBJ1-2; 7 nucleotides align to TRBD1. Germline lookup yields CDR1 SGHNT and CDR2 YENEEA. The CDR3 extends over 14 amino acids. Trimming removed 1 base from V and 5 bases from J; junction bases left unmatched: 4. CDR3 region: CASSLGTGDYGYTF. CDR3 bases: TGTGCCAGCAGCTTAGGGACAGGTGATTATGGCTACACCTTC. The variable domain in full, completed from reference TRBV11-3 and TRBJ1-2, reads EAGVVQSPRYKIIEKKQPVAFWCNPISGHNTLYWYLQNLGQGPELLIRYENEEAVDDSQLPKDRFSAERLKGVDSTLKIQPAELGDSAVYLCASSLGTGDYGYTFGSGTRLTVV.